The rows below give T cell receptor beta chains drawn from one sample of a study of blood T cell repertoires in COVID-19. Libraries were prepared by immunoSEQ multiplex PCR; TCRdb keeps only in-frame clonotypes and omits some of them. The sample records over 200,000 clones, about 90% being singletons. Sequencing was performed on PBMCs or T cells enriched from blood (not recorded which). These receptor sequences come from a human donor in a cohort exposed to, infected with or recovered from COVID-19 (not recorded which). The donor label of this sample is uncertain. Each CDR3 is given with its conserved first and last residue. The D gene is left open where the match is weak. Only part of the rows carry a size: once, few, many, or a class if the clone is expanded.

D gene: .
J gene: TRBJ1-1
V gene: TRBV5-1
clone size: .
CDR3 DNA: TGCGCCAGCGGAGGAGACACTGAAGCTTTCTTT
CDR3 protein: CASGGDTEAFF

D gene: .
J gene: TRBJ1-6
V gene: TRBV6-5
clone size: .
CDR3 DNA: TGTGCCAGCAGCGGACACTCGAATTCACCCCTCCACTTT
CDR3 protein: CASSGHSNSPLHF

D gene: TRBD2
J gene: TRBJ2-1
V gene: TRBV7-9
clone size: .
CDR3 DNA: TGTGCCAGCAGCGAGTTGGGGGGGAACTACAATGAGCAGTTCTTC
CDR3 protein: CASSELGGNYNEQFF

D gene: TRBD2
J gene: TRBJ2-7
V gene: TRBV9
clone size: .
CDR3 DNA: TGTGCCAGCAGCCCCCGACTAGCCCCCTACGAGCAGTACTTC
CDR3 protein: CASSPRLAPYEQYF

D gene: .
J gene: TRBJ1-2
V gene: TRBV27
clone size: .
CDR3 DNA: TGTGCCAGCGGCCACAGGGAAAACTATGGCTACACCTTC
CDR3 protein: CASGHRENYGYTF

D gene: .
J gene: TRBJ2-1
V gene: TRBV7-3
clone size: .
CDR3 DNA: TGTGCCAGCAGCTTAATGGGGGCTGAGCAGTTCTTC
CDR3 protein: CASSLMGAEQFF

D gene: .
J gene: TRBJ2-2
V gene: TRBV6-2/TRBV6-3
clone size: .
CDR3 DNA: TGTGCCAGCAGTTTCAGCGTACAGGAGAACACCGGGGAGCTGTTTTTT
CDR3 protein: CASSFSVQENTGELFF

D gene: .
J gene: TRBJ1-2
V gene: TRBV4-3
clone size: .
CDR3 DNA: TGCGCCAGCAGCCAAGATTTTGCGGAGTTGGACTATGGCTACACCTTC
CDR3 protein: CASSQDFAELDYGYTF

D gene: .
J gene: TRBJ1-2
V gene: TRBV2
clone size: .
CDR3 DNA: TGTGCCAGCTTGGGCCACGCAGAAGGCTACACCTTC
CDR3 protein: CASLGHAEGYTF

D gene: TRBD1
J gene: TRBJ2-1
V gene: TRBV10-3
clone size: .
CDR3 DNA: TGTGCCATCAGTGAGTCCGGGCAGGGGGCGAGCAATGAGCAGTTCTTC
CDR3 protein: CAISESGQGASNEQFF

D gene: TRBD2
J gene: TRBJ2-5
V gene: TRBV3-1/TRBV3-2
clone size: .
CDR3 DNA: TGTGCCAGCAACCGCAGGACTAGCGGGGTTGAGGAGACCCAGTACTTC
CDR3 protein: CASNRRTSGVEETQYF

D gene: TRBD1
J gene: TRBJ2-7
V gene: TRBV9
clone size: few
CDR3 DNA: TGTGCCAGCACCGTTGGGCGAGGGGGACAGGCAACCTACGAGCAGTACTTC
CDR3 protein: CASTVGRGGQATYEQYF

D gene: .
J gene: TRBJ1-1
V gene: TRBV6-5
clone size: .
CDR3 DNA: TGTGCCAGCAGCCTACGGGGGGACGCGGGCTCTGAAGCTTTCTTT
CDR3 protein: CASSLRGDAGSEAFF

D gene: TRBD1
J gene: TRBJ2-7
V gene: TRBV7-2
clone size: .
CDR3 DNA: TGTGCCAGCAGCCCACCCCGAAACAGGGGAAGAGGGAGCGAGCAGTACTTC
CDR3 protein: CASSPPRNRGRGSEQYF

D gene: .
J gene: TRBJ2-3
V gene: TRBV11-1
clone size: .
CDR3 DNA: TGTGCCAGCAGCTTAGATACATCAAGCACAGATACGCAGTATTTT
CDR3 protein: CASSLDTSSTDTQYF

D gene: .
J gene: TRBJ1-1
V gene: TRBV13
clone size: .
CDR3 DNA: TGTGCCAGCAGCTTTAACAGGGCCACTGAAGCTTTCTTT
CDR3 protein: CASSFNRATEAFF

D gene: .
J gene: TRBJ1-2
V gene: TRBV9
clone size: .
CDR3 DNA: TGTGCCAGCAGCGAGGGGGATTTCTTTAACTATGGCTACACCTTC
CDR3 protein: CASSEGDFFNYGYTF

D gene: .
J gene: TRBJ2-7
V gene: TRBV4-1
clone size: .
CDR3 DNA: TGCGCCAGCAGCCACCGTCGAGGTAGCGGCGGGGAAGAGCAGTACTTC
CDR3 protein: CASSHRRGSGGEEQYF

D gene: .
J gene: TRBJ1-1
V gene: TRBV5-6
clone size: few
CDR3 DNA: TGTGCCAGCAGCTTGACGGGGGACCCAATGAACACTGAAGCTTTCTTT
CDR3 protein: CASSLTGDPMNTEAFF

D gene: TRBD1
J gene: TRBJ1-4
V gene: TRBV2
clone size: .
CDR3 DNA: TGTGCCAGCGGATACAGGGGTTTGGAAAAACTGTTTTTT
CDR3 protein: CASGYRGLEKLFF

D gene: TRBD1
J gene: TRBJ1-1
V gene: TRBV2
clone size: .
CDR3 DNA: TGTGCCAGCAAGAACACAGGGGGGACGAACACTGAAGCTTTCTTT
CDR3 protein: CASKNTGGTNTEAFF

D gene: .
J gene: TRBJ1-5
V gene: TRBV9
clone size: .
CDR3 DNA: TGTGCCAGCAGCGTAGGGGGGGGAGGTCAGCCCCAGCATTTT
CDR3 protein: CASSVGGGGQPQHF

D gene: .
J gene: TRBJ1-1
V gene: TRBV7-9
clone size: .
CDR3 DNA: TGTGCCAGCAGCTCCCAGACAGGGAACACTGAAGCTTTCTTT
CDR3 protein: CASSSQTGNTEAFF

D gene: TRBD1
J gene: TRBJ2-7
V gene: TRBV6-5
clone size: .
CDR3 DNA: TGTGCCAGCAGCCCAGGGTGGGACAGCTACGAGCAGTACTTC
CDR3 protein: CASSPGWDSYEQYF

D gene: TRBD1
J gene: TRBJ2-1
V gene: TRBV4-1
clone size: .
CDR3 DNA: TGCGCCAGCAGCCACCAACAGGGGTATGAGCAGTTCTTC
CDR3 protein: CASSHQQGYEQFF

D gene: TRBD1
J gene: TRBJ2-2
V gene: TRBV6-6
clone size: .
CDR3 DNA: TGTGCCAGCAGTTACTCCGGGACAGGGGCGACCGGGGAGCTGTTTTTT
CDR3 protein: CASSYSGTGATGELFF

D gene: .
J gene: TRBJ1-3
V gene: TRBV19
clone size: .
CDR3 DNA: TGTGCCAGTAATTCAGGGGCACTTGGAAACACCATATATTTT
CDR3 protein: CASNSGALGNTIYF

D gene: TRBD1
J gene: TRBJ2-5
V gene: TRBV7-6
clone size: .
CDR3 DNA: TGTGCCAGCAGCTTAGCCGACGGACGTCGCGGGACAGGGGGCGAGTGGGAGACCCAGTACTTC
CDR3 protein: CASSLADGRRGTGGEWETQYF

D gene: .
J gene: TRBJ2-3
V gene: TRBV19
clone size: .
CDR3 DNA: TGTGCCAGTAAAGTTGAGACTAGCACAGATACGCAGTATTTT
CDR3 protein: CASKVETSTDTQYF

D gene: TRBD1
J gene: TRBJ1-6
V gene: TRBV20-1
clone size: .
CDR3 DNA: TGCAGTGCTAGTACAGGGGAGAATTCACCCCTCCACTTT
CDR3 protein: CSASTGENSPLHF

D gene: .
J gene: TRBJ1-1
V gene: TRBV4-1
clone size: once
CDR3 DNA: TGCGCCAGCAGCCAAGACTTTTCTTACGCAGATAACACTGAAGCTTTCTTT
CDR3 protein: CASSQDFSYADNTEAFF

D gene: TRBD1
J gene: TRBJ2-7
V gene: TRBV24-1
clone size: .
CDR3 DNA: TGTGCCACCGAGGGAAAGGAGGACAGGAACACTATCAGGAGCTCCTACGAGCAGTACTTC
CDR3 protein: CATEGKEDRNTIRSSYEQYF